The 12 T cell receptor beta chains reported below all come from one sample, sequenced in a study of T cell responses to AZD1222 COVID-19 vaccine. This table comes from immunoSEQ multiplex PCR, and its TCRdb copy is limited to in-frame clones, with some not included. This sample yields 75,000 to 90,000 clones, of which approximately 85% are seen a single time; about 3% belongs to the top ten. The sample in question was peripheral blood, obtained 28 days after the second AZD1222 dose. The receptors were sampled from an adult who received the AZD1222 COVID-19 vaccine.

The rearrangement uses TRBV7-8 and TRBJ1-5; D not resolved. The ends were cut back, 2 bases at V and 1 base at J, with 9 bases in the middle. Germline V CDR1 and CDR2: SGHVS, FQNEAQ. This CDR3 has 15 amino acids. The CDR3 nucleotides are TGTGCCAGCAGCTTATCGACGGAGAGCAATCAGCCCCAGCATTTT. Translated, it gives CASSLSTESNQPQHF.

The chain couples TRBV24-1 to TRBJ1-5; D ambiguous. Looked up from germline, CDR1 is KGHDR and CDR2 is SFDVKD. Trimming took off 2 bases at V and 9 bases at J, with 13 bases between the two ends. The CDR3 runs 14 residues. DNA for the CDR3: TGTGCCACCAGTGATTCCGGGTTCACCCGGCCCCAGCATTTT. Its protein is CATSDSGFTRPQHF.

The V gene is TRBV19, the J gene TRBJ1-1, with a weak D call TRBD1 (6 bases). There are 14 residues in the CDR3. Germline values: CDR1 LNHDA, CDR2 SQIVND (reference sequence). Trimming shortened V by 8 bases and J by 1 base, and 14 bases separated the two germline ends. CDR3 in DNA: TGTGCCAGTCTTACCGGGACACCGAACACTGAAGCTTTCTTT. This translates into CASLTGTPNTEAFF.

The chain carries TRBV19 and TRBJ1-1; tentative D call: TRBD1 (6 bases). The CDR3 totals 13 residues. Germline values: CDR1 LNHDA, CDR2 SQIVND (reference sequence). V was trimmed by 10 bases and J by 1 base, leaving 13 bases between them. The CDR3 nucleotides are TGTGCCACTTCAGGGACACGGAACACTGAAGCTTTCTTT. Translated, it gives CATSGTRNTEAFF.

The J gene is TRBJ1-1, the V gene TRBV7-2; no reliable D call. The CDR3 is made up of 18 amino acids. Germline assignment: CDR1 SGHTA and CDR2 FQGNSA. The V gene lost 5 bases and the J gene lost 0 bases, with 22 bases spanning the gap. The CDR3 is CASSTRAGENSLNTEAFF. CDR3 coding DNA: TGTGCCAGCAGCACAAGGGCCGGGGAGAACTCATTGAACACTGAAGCTTTCTTT.

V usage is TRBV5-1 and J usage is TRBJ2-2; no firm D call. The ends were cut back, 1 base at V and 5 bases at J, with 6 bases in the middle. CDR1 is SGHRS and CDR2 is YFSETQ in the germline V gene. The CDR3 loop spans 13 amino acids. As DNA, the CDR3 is TGCGCCAGCAGCTTGACCCAAACCGGGGAGCTGTTTTTT. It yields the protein CASSLTQTGELFF. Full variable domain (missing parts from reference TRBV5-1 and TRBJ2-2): KAGVTQTPRYLIKTRGQQVTLSCSPISGHRSVSWYQQTPGQGLQFLFEYFSETQRNKGNFPGRFSGRQFSNSRSEMNVSTLELGDSALYLCASSLTQTGELFFGEGSRLTVL.

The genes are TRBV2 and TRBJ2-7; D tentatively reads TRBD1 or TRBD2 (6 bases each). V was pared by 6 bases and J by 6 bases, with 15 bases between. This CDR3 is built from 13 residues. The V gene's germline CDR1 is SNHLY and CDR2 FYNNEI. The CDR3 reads CASSERGASEQYF. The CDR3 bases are TGTGCCAGCAGCGAAAGGGGGGCAAGCGAGCAGTACTTC.

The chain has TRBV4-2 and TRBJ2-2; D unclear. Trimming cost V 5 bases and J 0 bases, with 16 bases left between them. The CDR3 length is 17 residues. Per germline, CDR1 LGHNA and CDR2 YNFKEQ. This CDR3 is CASSVPTARANTGELFF. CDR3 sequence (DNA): TGTGCCAGCAGCGTGCCGACTGCAAGAGCGAACACCGGGGAGCTGTTTTTT.

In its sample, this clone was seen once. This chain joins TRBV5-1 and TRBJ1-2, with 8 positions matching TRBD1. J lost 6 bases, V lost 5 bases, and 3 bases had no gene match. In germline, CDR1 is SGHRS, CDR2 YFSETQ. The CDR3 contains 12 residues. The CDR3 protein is CASRQGQDGYTF. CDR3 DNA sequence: TGCGCCAGCAGACAGGGACAGGATGGCTACACCTTC.

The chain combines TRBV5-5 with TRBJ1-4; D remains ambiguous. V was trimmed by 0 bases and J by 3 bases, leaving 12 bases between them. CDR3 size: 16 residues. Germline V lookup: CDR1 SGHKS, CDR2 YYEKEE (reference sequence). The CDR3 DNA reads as TGTGCCAGCAGCTTGGGAGGGCGTAAAGCTAATGAAAAACTGTTTTTT. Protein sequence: CASSLGGRKANEKLFF.

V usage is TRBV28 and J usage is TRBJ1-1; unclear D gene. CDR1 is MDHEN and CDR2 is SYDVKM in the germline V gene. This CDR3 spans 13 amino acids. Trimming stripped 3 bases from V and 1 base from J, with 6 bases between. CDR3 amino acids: CASSFSRNTEAFF. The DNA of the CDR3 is TGTGCCAGCAGTTTTTCGAGGAACACTGAAGCTTTCTTT.

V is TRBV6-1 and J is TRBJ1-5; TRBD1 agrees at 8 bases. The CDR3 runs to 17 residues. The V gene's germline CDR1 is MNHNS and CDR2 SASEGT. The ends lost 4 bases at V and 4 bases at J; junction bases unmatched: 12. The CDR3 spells CASSADRGPQPNQPQHF. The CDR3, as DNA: TGTGCCAGCAGTGCAGACAGGGGCCCTCAACCAAATCAGCCCCAGCATTTT.